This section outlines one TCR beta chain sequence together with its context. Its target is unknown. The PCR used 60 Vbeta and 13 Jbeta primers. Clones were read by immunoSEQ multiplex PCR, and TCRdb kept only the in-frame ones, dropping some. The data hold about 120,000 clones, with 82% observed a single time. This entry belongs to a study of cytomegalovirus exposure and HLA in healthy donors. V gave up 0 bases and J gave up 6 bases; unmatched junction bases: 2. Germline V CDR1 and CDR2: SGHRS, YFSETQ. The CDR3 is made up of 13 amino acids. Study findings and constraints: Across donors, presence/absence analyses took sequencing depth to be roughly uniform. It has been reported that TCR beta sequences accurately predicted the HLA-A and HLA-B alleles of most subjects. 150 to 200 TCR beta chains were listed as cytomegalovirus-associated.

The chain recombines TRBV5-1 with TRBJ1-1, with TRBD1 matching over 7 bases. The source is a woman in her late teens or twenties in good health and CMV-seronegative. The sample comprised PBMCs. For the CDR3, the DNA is TGCGCCAGCAGCTTGGACACAGGGGCTGAAGCTTTCTTT. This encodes CASSLDTGAEAFF.